This TCR beta chain was identified during a study of early stage breast cancer tumors. Trimming shortened V by 2 bases and J by 6 bases, and 14 bases separated the two germline ends. CDR3 size: 14 residues. From germline, CDR1 is WSHSY and CDR2 SAAADI. As to this clone: Its matching antigen is unknown.

Overall study findings and caveats: Enriched TCRB sequences shared across patients were mostly commonly generated sequences. Comparing each tissue with blood distinguished tumor from normal in most of the 16 patients.

TCRdb keeps only in-frame clones here, not all; method: immunoSEQ multiplex PCR. The table lists 50,000 to 65,000 clones, about 83% of them singletons. This rearrangement joins TRBV10-2 to TRBJ2-7, with D possibly matching TRBD2 (6 bases). This TCR was recovered from a person aged 30-39 years with breast cancer. Sequenced sample: blood. CDR3 amino acids: CASSERGLLGEQYF. CDR3 bases: TGCGCCAGCAGTGAGCGGGGACTCCTTGGCGAGCAGTACTTC.